The next 20 T cell receptor beta chains were all read from a single sample in a study of shared clonotypes between healthy human individuals. Sequenced by immunoSEQ multiplex PCR; TCRdb stores in-frame clones only, minus some. The table includes 900,000 to 1,200,000 clones, roughly 74% detected once. Sequencing used memory CD4+ T cells from PBMCs. Subset noted: CD45RA-negative fraction. These receptors were obtained from a man younger than 35 in good health. Some clones in this sample may be carry-over from other donors' samples.

This clone was picked up a small number of times. Here the CDR3 DNA reads TGTGCCATCAGTGACTCCAGGGTCACTGAAGCTTTCTTT. It is translated as CAISDSRVTEAFF. The chain uses TRBV10-3 and TRBJ1-1; D is perhaps TRBD1 (5 bases). Germline V gene data show CDR1 as ENHRY and CDR2 as SYGVKD. Trimming left V 3 bases short and J 4 bases short, with 9 bases between. The CDR3 spans 13 residues.

There are a few counts of this clone. The chain employs TRBV5-1 and TRBJ2-1; D may be TRBD1 (6 bases). The CDR3 sequence is 15 residues long. The V gene's germline CDR1 is SGHRS and CDR2 YFSETQ. The V end was cut by 4 bases, the J end by 5 bases, with 16 bases between. The CDR3: CASSTGFLQDNEQFF. The CDR3 DNA reads as TGCGCCAGCAGCACAGGGTTCCTTCAGGACAATGAGCAGTTCTTC.

This chain connects TRBV5-1 to TRBJ2-1; TRBD1 matches at 8 bases. CDR3 length equals 17 residues. With V trimmed by 2 bases and J by 7 bases, 14 bases remained unmatched. Germline values: CDR1 SGHRS, CDR2 YFSETQ. The chain's CDR3 is CASSLRGSGQGRNEQFF. CDR3 in DNA: TGCGCCAGCAGCTTACGGGGGTCCGGACAGGGACGGAATGAGCAGTTCTTC. Looking up the rest from reference TRBV5-1 and TRBJ2-1 gives the full variable domain: KAGVTQTPRYLIKTRGQQVTLSCSPISGHRSVSWYQQTPGQGLQFLFEYFSETQRNKGNFPGRFSGRQFSNSRSEMNVSTLELGDSALYLCASSLRGSGQGRNEQFFGPGTRLTVL.

The chain uses TRBV28 and TRBJ2-3, with no clear D. The CDR3 extends over 12 amino acids. Between the trimmed V and J ends, which lost 6 bases and 2 bases, there was a span of 6 bases. The germline V gene encodes CDR1 MDHEN and CDR2 SYDVKM. The CDR3 loop is CASSQNTDTQYF. CDR3 in DNA: TGTGCCAGCAGCCAGAACACAGATACGCAGTATTTT.

J is TRBJ2-4 and V is TRBV5-1; TRBD1 aligns across 9 bases. V shed 4 bases and J 0 bases; nucleotides not matched to a gene: 8. The CDR3 is 17 amino acids. The germline gives CDR1 SGHRS, CDR2 YFSETQ. CDR3 nucleotide sequence: TGCGCCAGCAGCCCTTGGACAGGGGTGGTAGCCAAAAACATTCAGTACTTC. This codes for CASSPWTGVVAKNIQYF.

The J gene is TRBJ2-3, the V gene TRBV5-6, with 7 bases lining up with TRBD1. The germline V gene encodes CDR1 SGHDT and CDR2 YYEEEE. V trimming: 4 bases; J trimming: 2 bases; junction bases outside the gene matches: 7. There are 15 residues in the CDR3. CDR3 amino acids: CASSIRTGFTDTQYF. The DNA of the CDR3 is TGTGCCAGCAGCATCCGGACAGGTTTCACAGATACGCAGTATTTT.

The V call is TRBV15, the J call TRBJ2-1; D remains unclear. Germline V lookup: CDR1 LNHNV, CDR2 YYDKDF (reference sequence). The CDR3 covers 13 residues. V lost 4 bases and J 5 bases, leaving 9 bases between the germline ends. CDR3 bases: TGTGCCACCAGCAAAAACGAAAACAATGAGCAGTTCTTC. Translated, it gives CATSKNENNEQFF.

This clone has just a few counts. In the same sample, other DNA sequences code for this CDR3. This chain joins TRBV5-6 and TRBJ1-4; 7 bases are a match to TRBD1. The J segment lost 5 bases and the V segment lost 5 bases, leaving 9 bases of the junction unmatched. This CDR3 is built from 15 residues. Germline V gives CDR1 SGHDT, CDR2 YYEEEE. The CDR3 DNA reads TGTGCCAGCAGTTCAACAGGGGCTACGAATGAAAAACTGTTTTTT. It specifies CASSSTGATNEKLFF.

This rearrangement joins TRBV11-2 to TRBJ2-2, with 7 positions matching TRBD2. The CDR3 length is 16 residues. The trim removed 1 base at V and 2 bases at J, leaving 4 bases unmatched. CDR1 SGHAT and CDR2 FQNNGV come from the germline V gene. The CDR3 region is CASSLVSGKNTGELFF. The CDR3 DNA follows: TGTGCCAGCAGCTTAGTGAGCGGGAAAAACACCGGGGAGCTGTTTTTT.

CDR3 sequence: CASSLVGTGLSYEQYF. The CDR3, as DNA: TGCGCCAGCAGCTTGGTGGGGACAGGGCTCTCCTACGAGCAGTACTTC. This chain connects TRBV5-1 to TRBJ2-7; 9 bases are a match to TRBD1. The J segment lost 0 bases and the V segment lost 0 bases, leaving 4 bases of the junction unmatched. The CDR3 spans 16 residues. The germline gives CDR1 SGHRS, CDR2 YFSETQ.

The chain employs TRBV4-3 and TRBJ2-2, with 9 positions matching TRBD2. J gave up 6 bases and V 0 bases, and 8 bases lay outside the gene matches. The CDR3 runs to 17 residues. The germline gives CDR1 LGHNA, CDR2 YSLEER. CDR3 amino acids: CASSQDRGRAVAGELFF. The DNA of the CDR3 is TGCGCCAGCAGCCAAGATCGCGGGAGGGCCGTCGCCGGGGAGCTGTTTTTT.

The chain employs TRBV7-3 and TRBJ2-3, with 11 positions matching TRBD1. Germline CDR1 and CDR2: SGHTA and FQGTGA. Trimming took 5 bases from V and 5 from J; bases not matched to a gene: 3. CDR3 size: 14 residues. CDR3 loop: CASSPGQGGDTQYF. The CDR3, as DNA: TGTGCCAGCAGCCCGGGACAGGGGGGAGATACGCAGTATTTT.

In DNA form, the CDR3 reads TGTGCCAGCAGCTCCTTTACCGGGACTAGCAACACCGGGGAGCTGTTTTTT. Translating gives CASSSFTGTSNTGELFF. V gene TRBV4-2 combines with J gene TRBJ2-2; 9 nucleotides align to TRBD2. This CDR3 contains 17 residues. Losses at the gene ends were 5 bases for V and 2 bases for J; bases not matched to a gene: 9. Per the germline V gene, CDR1 is LGHNA and CDR2 is YNFKEQ.

The chain links TRBV5-1 to TRBJ1-2; possible D gene TRBD1, 5 bases. CDR1 and CDR2 from the germline V gene are SGHRS and YFSETQ. The CDR3 runs to 14 residues. Between the trimmed V and J ends, which lost 4 bases and 4 bases, there was a span of 14 bases. CDR3 amino acids: CASSRRPGTYGYTF. The CDR3 bases are TGCGCCAGCAGCCGCCGGCCAGGGACCTATGGCTACACCTTC.

This chain connects TRBV4-3 to TRBJ2-2; D gene ambiguous. Trimming removed 0 bases at V and 6 bases at J, with 8 bases between. This CDR3 has 14 residues. CDR1 is LGHNA and CDR2 is YSLEER in the germline V gene. The CDR3 protein is CASSQDSGAGELFF. The CDR3 DNA is TGCGCCAGCAGCCAAGATTCGGGTGCCGGGGAGCTGTTTTTT.

The chain's CDR3 is CASSIRTSPEGQQFF. CDR3 in DNA: TGTGCCAGCAGCATTCGGACTAGCCCGGAAGGGCAGCAGTTCTTC. The chain combines TRBV9 with TRBJ2-1; 8 nucleotides agree with TRBD2. This CDR3 contains 15 residues. The V gene's germline CDR1 is SGDLS and CDR2 YYNGEE. V lost 4 bases and J lost 11; bases outside the gene matches: 14.

This clone was detected many times. The chain joins TRBV5-1 to TRBJ2-3, with TRBD2 identical over 12 bases. The germline V gene encodes CDR1 SGHRS and CDR2 YFSETQ. J gave up 5 bases and V 7 bases, and 11 bases lay outside the gene matches. This CDR3 region has 16 residues. CDR3 DNA: TGCGCCAGCCGCCGTTGGACTAGCGGGGTGGTAGATACGCAGTATTTT. It translates to CASRRWTSGVVDTQYF.

The rearrangement uses TRBV9 and TRBJ2-7, with D perhaps TRBD1 or TRBD2 (6 bases each). The CDR3 is 16 amino acids. Trimming left V 0 bases short and J 2 bases short, with 15 bases between. Germline CDR1 and CDR2: SGDLS and YYNGEE. CDR3 coding DNA: TGTGCCAGCAGCGTAGCGCCGGGGGCGTCCACCTACGAGCAGTACTTC. Protein: CASSVAPGASTYEQYF.

Comments on this clone: Just one base apart from a much larger clone, this may be a read error. The CDR3 is CASSFWREGKAQYF. CDR3 DNA: TGTGCCAGCAGCTTTTGGCGGGAGGGGAAGGCGCAGTATTTT. V is TRBV5-4 and J is TRBJ2-3, with TRBD2 matching 9 bases. This CDR3 is built from 14 residues. J lost 10 bases, V lost 2 bases, and 8 bases had no gene match. The germline V gene encodes CDR1 SGHNT and CDR2 YYREEE (reference sequence).

The chain carries TRBV19 and TRBJ2-2; D possibly corresponds to TRBD1 (6 bases). The germline CDR1 and CDR2 sequences are LNHDA and SQIVND (reference sequence). V lost 3 bases and J 0 bases, leaving 11 bases between the germline ends. CDR3 size: 16 residues. CDR3 sequence (DNA): TGTGCCAGTAGTATCATTAGGACAGCGAACACCGGGGAGCTGTTTTTT. Amino acid sequence: CASSIIRTANTGELFF. Drawing the rest from reference TRBV19 and TRBJ2-2, the complete variable domain is DGGITQSPKYLFRKEGQNVTLSCEQNLNHDAMYWYRQDPGQGLRLIYYSQIVNDFQKGDIAEGYSVSREKKESFPLTVTSAQKNPTAFYLCASSIIRTANTGELFFGEGSRLTVL.